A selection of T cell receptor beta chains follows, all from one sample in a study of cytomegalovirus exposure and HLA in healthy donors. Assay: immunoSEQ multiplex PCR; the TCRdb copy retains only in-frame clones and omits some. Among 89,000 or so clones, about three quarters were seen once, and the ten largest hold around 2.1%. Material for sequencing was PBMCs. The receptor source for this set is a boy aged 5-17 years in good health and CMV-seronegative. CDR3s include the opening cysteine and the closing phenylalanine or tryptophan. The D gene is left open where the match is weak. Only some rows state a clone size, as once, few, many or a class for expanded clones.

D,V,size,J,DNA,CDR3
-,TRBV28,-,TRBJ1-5,TGTGCCAGCAGTACGTCCCGGACAGTTCGGCCCCAGCATTTT,CASSTSRTVRPQHF
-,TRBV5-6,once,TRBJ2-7,TGTGCCAGCAGCCCCGACAGGAACCCTTTCTACGAGCAGTACTTC,CASSPDRNPFYEQYF
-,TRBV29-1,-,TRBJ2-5,TGCAGCGTCGGAATTAAGGGGTCGGAGACCCAGTACTTC,CSVGIKGSETQYF
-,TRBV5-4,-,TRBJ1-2,TGTGCCAGCAGCTTGGACAGTACTAACTATGGCTACACCTTC,CASSLDSTNYGYTF
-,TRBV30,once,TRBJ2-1,TGTGCGATCGGGGGCAATGAGCAGTTCTTC,CAIGGNEQFF
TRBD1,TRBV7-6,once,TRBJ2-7,TGTGCCAGCAGCGTACTGGGGCAGGGGGAGTCCGAGCAGTACTTC,CASSVLGQGESEQYF
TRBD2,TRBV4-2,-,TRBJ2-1,TGTGCCAGCAGCCAAGAGTCTACGGGCGGGGGGCAGTTTGGTGAGCAGTTCTTC,CASSQESTGGGQFGEQFF
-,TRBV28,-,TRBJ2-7,TGTGCCAGCAGTTTAGTACAGGACTCCTACGAGCAGTACTTC,CASSLVQDSYEQYF
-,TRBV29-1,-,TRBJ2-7,TGCAGCGTTCGACTCCCCGTAGACGAGCAGTACTTC,CSVRLPVDEQYF
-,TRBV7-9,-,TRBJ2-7,TGTGCCAGCAGCTTTGACGGACTCGAGCAGTACTTC,CASSFDGLEQYF
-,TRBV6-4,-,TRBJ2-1,TGTGCCAGCAGTGGTAACGGGCTAGCGAGCCACAATGAGCAGTTCTTC,CASSGNGLASHNEQFF
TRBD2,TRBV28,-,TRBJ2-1,TGTGCCAGCAGCGTGGGGCTAGCGGGAGTTAATGAGCAGTTCTTC,CASSVGLAGVNEQFF
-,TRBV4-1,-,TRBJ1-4,TGCGCCAGCAGCCAAGAATCCGGTTTTGGTGAAAAACTGTTTTTT,CASSQESGFGEKLFF
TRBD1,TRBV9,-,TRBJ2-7,TGTGCCAGCAGCGTAGGGCCGGGACAGGGGACTTCCTACGAGCAGTACTTC,CASSVGPGQGTSYEQYF
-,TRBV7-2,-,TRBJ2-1,TGTGCCAGCAGCGAGGGGGGGAGCTCCTACAATGAGCAGTTCTTC,CASSEGGSSYNEQFF
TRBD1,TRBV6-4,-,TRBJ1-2,TGTGCCAGCAGTGACTCGGCAGGGGGCCGTGGCTACACCTTC,CASSDSAGGRGYTF
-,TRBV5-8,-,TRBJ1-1,TGTGCCAGCAGCGGAAGGGGTTCCTGG,CASSGRGSW
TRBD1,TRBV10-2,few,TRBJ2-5,TGCGCCAGCAGAGGACAGGGAGAGACCCAGTACTTC,CASRGQGETQYF
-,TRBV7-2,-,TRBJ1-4,TGTGCCAGCAGCCTAGGACCGCTGAGGGAACTGTTTTTT,CASSLGPLRELFF
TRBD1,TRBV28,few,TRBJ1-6,TGTGCCAGCGGTCCGGACAGGGTATCTTCACCCCTCCACTTT,CASGPDRVSSPLHF
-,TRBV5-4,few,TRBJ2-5,TGTGCCAGCAGCTTGAAAGGATCTAGCGCGGAGACCCAGTACTTC,CASSLKGSSAETQYF
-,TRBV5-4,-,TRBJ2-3,TGTGCCAGCAGCTCCCAGCTAGGGGGGGGGACAGATACGCAGTATTTT,CASSSQLGGGTDTQYF
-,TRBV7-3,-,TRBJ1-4,TGTGCCAGCAGCTCACAGGGCTGGTTTTTT,CASSSQGWFF
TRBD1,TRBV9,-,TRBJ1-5,TGTGCCAGCAGCTACGGGACAGGTCCCAATCAGCCCCAGCATTTT,CASSYGTGPNQPQHF
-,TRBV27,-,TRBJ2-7,TGTGCCAGCAGTTTATCCCCCAGAACCTACGAGCAGTACTTC,CASSLSPRTYEQYF
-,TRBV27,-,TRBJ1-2,TGTGCCAGCAGTTTAACGGGGGGGGCCGGTGGCTACACCTTC,CASSLTGGAGGYTF
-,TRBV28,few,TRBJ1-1,TGTGCCAGCAGTCTAGAAGACACTGAAGCTTTCTTT,CASSLEDTEAFF
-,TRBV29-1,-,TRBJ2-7,TGCAGCGCGGCTAGCGCTCTTACCTACGAGCAGTACTTC,CSAASALTYEQYF
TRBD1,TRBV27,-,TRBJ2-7,TGTGCCAGCGCAGGACAGGGCCCCTACGAGCAGTACTTC,CASAGQGPYEQYF
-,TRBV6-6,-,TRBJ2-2,TGTGCCAGCAACCTGGGGGGTACCGGGGAGCTGTTTTTT,CASNLGGTGELFF
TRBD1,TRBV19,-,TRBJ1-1,TGTGCCAGCCTCCTAGGAGGGGGCGGGACTGAAGCTTTCTTT,CASLLGGGGTEAFF
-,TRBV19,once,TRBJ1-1,TGTGCCAGTAGGCTAGGGAACACTGAAGCTTTCTTT,CASRLGNTEAFF
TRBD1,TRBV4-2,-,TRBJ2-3,TGTGCCAGCAGCCGAGATGGGACAGATGCGACAGATACGCAGTATTTT,CASSRDGTDATDTQYF
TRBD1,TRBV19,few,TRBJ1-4,TGTGCCAGTAGTGCCCAAACAGGGGCGACTAATGAAAAACTGTTTTTT,CASSAQTGATNEKLFF
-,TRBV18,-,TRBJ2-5,TGTGCCAGCTATCGAGACAGTAAACAAGAGACCCAGTACTTC,CASYRDSKQETQYF
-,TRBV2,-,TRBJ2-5,TGTGCCAGCAGTGACTTGGTCGGCCAAGAGACCCAGTACTTC,CASSDLVGQETQYF
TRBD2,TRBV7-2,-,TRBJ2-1,TGTGCCAGCAGCTTAAATCGGTTGCGCGGGGGGGCCTCCTACAATGAGCAGTTCTTC,CASSLNRLRGGASYNEQFF
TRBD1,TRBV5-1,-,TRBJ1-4,TGCGCCAGCAGCTTGATCGGACAGGGGTTTGAAAAACTGTTTTTT,CASSLIGQGFEKLFF
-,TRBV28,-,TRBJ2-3,TGTGCCAGCAGCCAGAGCACAGATACGCAGTATTTT,CASSQSTDTQYF
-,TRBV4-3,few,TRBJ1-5,TGCGCCAGCAGCCTCTATTTGGGCAATCAGCCCCAGCATTTT,CASSLYLGNQPQHF
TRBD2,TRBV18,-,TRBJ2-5,TGTGCCAGCTCATTAGCGGGAGGGCCAGAGACCCAGTACTTC,CASSLAGGPETQYF
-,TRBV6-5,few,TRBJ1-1,TGTGCCAGCAGTTACGGGGGCATGAACACTGAAGCTTTCTTT,CASSYGGMNTEAFF
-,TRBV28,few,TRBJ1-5,TGTGCCAGCAGTTTTATACAGGGCAATCAGCCCCAGCATTTT,CASSFIQGNQPQHF
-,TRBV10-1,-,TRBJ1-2,TGCGCCAGCAGTGAGTCGAAAGGAGGTGGCTACACCTTC,CASSESKGGGYTF
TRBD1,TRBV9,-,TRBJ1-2,TGTGCCAGCAGCTCCGACAGGGATAACTATGGCTACACCTTC,CASSSDRDNYGYTF
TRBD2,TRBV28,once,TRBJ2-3,TGTGCCAGCAGTTTACCCCTCAGCGGGAGTGGGGATACGCAGTATTTT,CASSLPLSGSGDTQYF
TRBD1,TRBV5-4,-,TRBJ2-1,TGTGCCAGCAGCCGCGGGACAGGGAAGTTCTCCTACAATGAGCAGTTCTTC,CASSRGTGKFSYNEQFF
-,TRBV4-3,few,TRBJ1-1,TGCGCCAGCAGCCAAGGGAGGAGGACTGAAGCTTTCTTT,CASSQGRRTEAFF
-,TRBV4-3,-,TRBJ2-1,TGCGCCAGCAGCCAAGATGGCGGCAGGGACAATGAGCAGTTCTTC,CASSQDGGRDNEQFF
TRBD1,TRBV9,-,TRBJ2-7,TGTGCCAGCAGCCAGGGGGACTCCTACGAGCAGTACTTC,CASSQGDSYEQYF
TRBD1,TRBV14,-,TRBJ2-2,TGTGCCAGCAGCCCTGGGACAGGGGAGCTGGAGCTGTTTTTT,CASSPGTGELELFF
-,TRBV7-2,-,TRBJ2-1,TGTGCCAGCAGCTTAGTAGGATTTCGGGGATCCGATGAGCAGTTCTTC,CASSLVGFRGSDEQFF
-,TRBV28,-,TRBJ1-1,TGTGCCAGCAGTTTATTCAGTGGCACTGAAGCTTTCTTT,CASSLFSGTEAFF
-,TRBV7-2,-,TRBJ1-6,TGTGCCAGCAGCGTGACAGATAATTCTTCACCCCTCCACTTT,CASSVTDNSSPLHF